The 23 T cell receptor beta chains below all came from one sample that was sequenced in a study of monozygotic twins with inflammatory bowel disease. TCRdb reprocessed the 5' RACE reads and keeps a single row for each CDR3 protein, giving no DNA. Recorded for this sample: around 450,000 distinct CDR3 sequences. The material sequenced was blood. These receptors were obtained from a human donor with ulcerative colitis or Crohn's disease, or a healthy co-twin of an affected twin (not recorded which).

V is TRBV28 and J is TRBJ2-1; checking the TCRdb D call of TRBD1 is not possible without DNA. From germline, CDR1 is MDHEN and CDR2 SYDVKM. This CDR3 comprises 15 residues. Here the CDR3 reads CASSLWGRGQDEQFF. Filled out from reference TRBV28 and TRBJ2-1, the complete variable domain reads DVKVTQSSRYLVKRTGEKVFLECVQDMDHENMFWYRQDPGLGLRLIYFSYDVKMKEKGDIPEGYSVSREKKERFSLILESASTNQTSMYLCASSLWGRGQDEQFFGPGTRLTVL.

The chain recombines TRBV18 with TRBJ1-1; the D call of TRBD1 rests on TCRdb alone, since no DNA is present to check it. Germline V CDR1 and CDR2: KGHSH, LQKENI. CDR3 length equals 16 residues. Here the CDR3 reads CASSPKRDRENTEAFF.

This rearrangement joins TRBV5-1 to TRBJ2-7; TCRdb lists TRBD1, though no DNA is available to test this call. Germline loops: CDR1 SGHRS, CDR2 YFSETQ. The CDR3 is 16 residues long. CDR3 protein: CASSSPRDRVSYEQYF.

J is TRBJ2-3 and V is TRBV27; TCRdb outputs TRBD2, but without DNA this stays unchecked. This CDR3 is 18 amino acids long. In germline, CDR1 is MNHEY, CDR2 SMNVEV (reference sequence). CDR3 loop: CASSRWTSEGSSTDTQYF.

The genes are TRBV7-9 and TRBJ2-7; there is no DNA to check the TCRdb D call of TRBD2. Germline V lookup: CDR1 SEHNR, CDR2 FQNEAQ (reference sequence). CDR3 size: 13 residues. CDR3 region: CASSFRGGDEQYF. The complete variable domain, with remaining parts taken from reference TRBV7-9 and TRBJ2-7, reads DTGVSQNPRHKITKRGQNVTFRCDPISEHNRLYWYRQTLGQGPEFLTYFQNEAQLEKSRLLSDRFSAERPKGSFSTLEIQRTEQGDSAMYLCASSFRGGDEQYFGPGTRLTVT.

This chain links TRBV5-1 with TRBJ2-7. The CDR3 length is 14 residues. Germline V gene sequence: CDR1 SGHRS, CDR2 YFSETQ. CDR3 amino acids: CASSPLVIPFEQYF.

The chain joins TRBV11-2 to TRBJ2-3; TCRdb's D call of TRBD1 is untestable without DNA. This CDR3 has 18 amino acids. In germline, CDR1 is SGHAT, CDR2 FQNNGV. CDR3 amino acids: CASSWPLTGTGSTDTQYF.

The genes are TRBV12-3 or TRBV12-4 and TRBJ2-6. The CDR3 covers 15 residues. CDR3 residues: CASSLSARGANVLTF.

The rearrangement joins TRBV2 to TRBJ2-1. CDR1 and CDR2 from the germline V gene are SNHLY and FYNNEI. The CDR3 is 15 amino acids. This CDR3 is CASTSERVRHNEQFF.

The chain joins TRBV4-3 to TRBJ1-4; the D call of TRBD1 rests on TCRdb alone, since no DNA is present to check it. The germline CDR1 and CDR2 sequences are LGHNA and YSLEER. This CDR3 is 15 amino acids long. This CDR3 reads CASSQEGQGSEKLFF.

The chain uses TRBV7-2 and TRBJ1-1. CDR1 SGHTA and CDR2 FQGNSA come from the germline V gene. This CDR3 region has 14 residues. The CDR3 loop reads CASSTIGTVTEAFF.

The rearrangement uses TRBV29-1 and TRBJ2-7; there is no DNA to check the TCRdb D call of TRBD1. From germline, CDR1 is SQVTM and CDR2 ANQGSEA. The CDR3 has 15 amino acids. The CDR3 here is CSVEPHPAGSYEQYF.

V gene TRBV28 combines with J gene TRBJ2-1; TCRdb reports TRBD1, a call that lacks DNA to check it against. The CDR3 length is 16 residues. CDR1 and CDR2 from the germline V gene are MDHEN and SYDVKM. The CDR3 sequence is CASSPYTGLRGNEQFF. The full variable domain, with the rest looked up from reference TRBV28 and TRBJ2-1, is DVKVTQSSRYLVKRTGEKVFLECVQDMDHENMFWYRQDPGLGLRLIYFSYDVKMKEKGDIPEGYSVSREKKERFSLILESASTNQTSMYLCASSPYTGLRGNEQFFGPGTRLTVL.

The rearrangement links TRBV5-1 to TRBJ2-5. CDR1 is SGHRS, CDR2 YFSETQ, per germline. The CDR3 sequence is 14 residues long. The CDR3 sequence is CASSLQSITETQYF.

The chain's CDR3 is CASSFENSPLHF. The chain links TRBV12-3 or TRBV12-4 to TRBJ1-6. This CDR3 region has 12 residues.

The chain uses TRBV5-1 and TRBJ1-2. CDR3 size: 15 residues. CDR1 is SGHRS and CDR2 is YFSETQ in the germline V gene. The CDR3 loop reads CASSYGGEAAYGYAF.

This rearrangement joins TRBV5-1 to TRBJ1-2; no DNA is available, so the TRBD1 call from TCRdb remains unchecked. This CDR3 has 13 amino acids. Germline assignment: CDR1 SGHRS and CDR2 YFSETQ. CDR3: CASTTGEAYGYTF.

The chain combines TRBV28 with TRBJ1-6; the TCRdb D gene call, TRBD1, has no DNA to confirm it. Germline V gives CDR1 MDHEN, CDR2 SYDVKM. This CDR3 comprises 17 residues. CDR3 region: CASSPAGQPLTYSPLHF.

J is TRBJ1-1 and V is TRBV12-3 or TRBV12-4. The CDR3 has 13 amino acids. The CDR3 loop is CASCLRVNTEAFF.

The V gene is TRBV12-3 or TRBV12-4, the J gene TRBJ1-5. CDR3 length: 13 residues. CDR3: CASSFQTDQPQHF.

The rearrangement links TRBV15 to TRBJ1-4. This CDR3 contains 16 residues. Germline V CDR1 and CDR2: LNHNV, YYDKDF (reference sequence). The CDR3 sequence is CATSRDRSRFGEKLFF.

The chain joins TRBV24-1 to TRBJ2-1; TCRdb reports TRBD2, a call that lacks DNA to check it against. Per the germline V gene, CDR1 is KGHDR and CDR2 is SFDVKD. CDR3 length: 13 amino acids. The CDR3 loop reads CATSELAGNEQFF.

The chain links TRBV12-5 to TRBJ1-5; TCRdb's D call, TRBD1, is unchecked because there is no DNA. This CDR3 has 12 residues. CDR1 LGHNT and CDR2 FRNRAP come from the germline V gene. CDR3 protein: CASGFPSQPQHF.